This is a list of T cell receptor beta chains from one sample in a study of OX40 agonist ivuxolimab in advanced cancers. Sequenced by immunoSEQ multiplex PCR; TCRdb stores in-frame clones only, minus some. This sample yields 77,000 or so clones, of which roughly 91% are seen a single time; around 0.3% belongs to the top ten. Sequencing was performed on CD4+ or CD8+ T cells sorted from blood, taken in a trial of the OX40 agonist ivuxolimab. The receptors here all came from an adult with an advanced solid tumor such as melanoma, head and neck, liver or kidney cancer. The CDR3 runs from the conserved cysteine through the conserved F or W. A D gene is named only where the DNA matches it firmly. For some rows the clone size is stated as once, few or many, or as a class when expanded; others skip it.

>TRBJ2-7|-|TRBD2|TRBV27
TGTGCCAGCAGCCCGGGACTAGACTCCTACGAGCAGTACTTC
CASSPGLDSYEQYF
>TRBJ2-2|-|TRBD2|TRBV5-4
TGTGCCAGCAGCGCTGGACTAGCCCCATCCCCCGGGGAGCTGTTTTTT
CASSAGLAPSPGELFF
>TRBJ1-2|-|-|TRBV7-2
TGTGCCAGCAGCCACATTATACAGGTTAACTATGGCTACACCTTC
CASSHIIQVNYGYTF
>TRBJ2-7|-|-|TRBV11-2
TGTGCCAGCAGCCCAGACCGGCTCAGCGAGCAGTACTTC
CASSPDRLSEQYF
>TRBJ2-5|-|TRBD2|TRBV7-6
TGTGCCAGCAGCCCAGTGGCGGGGGGGGCATCACAAGAGACCCAGTACTTC
CASSPVAGGASQETQYF
>TRBJ2-5|-|TRBD2|TRBV9
TGTGCCAGCAGCGTAGAAAAGGGAGGGGAGACCCAGTACTTC
CASSVEKGGETQYF
>TRBJ1-6|-|-|TRBV29-1
TGCAGCGTTGAAGTGGAGCTTGGGTCACCCCTCCACTTT
CSVEVELGSPLHF
>TRBJ2-5|-|TRBD2|TRBV6-6
TGTGCCAGCAGGGGGACTAGCGGGCAATACCAAGAGACCCAGTACTTC
CASRGTSGQYQETQYF
>TRBJ2-7|-|TRBD2|TRBV6-6
TGTGCCACCGTAGCGGGTGGCTCCTACGAGCAGTACTTC
CATVAGGSYEQYF
>TRBJ2-1|-|TRBD1|TRBV6-9
TGTGCCAGCAGTTACCGGACAGGGGATGAGCAGTTCTTC
CASSYRTGDEQFF
>TRBJ2-1|-|-|TRBV30
TGTGCCTGGGGACAGTACAATGAGCAGTTCTTC
CAWGQYNEQFF
>TRBJ2-1|-|-|TRBV6-6
TGTGCCAGCAGTTCTCAATTCAATGAGCAGTTCTTC
CASSSQFNEQFF
>TRBJ1-5|-|-|TRBV28
TGTGCCAGCAGCGCCCCCTGGGGGAGCAATCAGCCCCAGCATTTT
CASSAPWGSNQPQHF
>TRBJ2-7|-|TRBD2|TRBV7-2
TGTGCCAGCAGCTTTTTAGCGGGGGGGCCGAGTTACGAGCAGTACTTC
CASSFLAGGPSYEQYF
>TRBJ1-2|few|-|TRBV6-1
TGTGCCAGCAGGGCAGGGCCCAACTATGGCTACACCTTC
CASRAGPNYGYTF
>TRBJ2-7|-|-|TRBV6-5
TGTGCCAGCAGCCCGTCCTTCCGGGAATACGAGCAGTACTTC
CASSPSFREYEQYF
>TRBJ2-7|-|-|TRBV7-2
TGTGCCAGCAGCCTCGGACTCGACTCCTACGAGCAGTACTTC
CASSLGLDSYEQYF
>TRBJ2-1|once|-|TRBV7-3
TGTGCCAGCAGCCCCCAGGGGTTGAGCTCCTACAATGAGCAGTTCTTC
CASSPQGLSSYNEQFF
>TRBJ1-5|-|-|TRBV6-6
TGTGCCAGCAGTTACCGGGACAGCAATCAGCCCCAGCATTTT
CASSYRDSNQPQHF
>TRBJ1-3|-|-|TRBV30
TGTGCCTGGAGTGTCTCCTCTGGAAACACCATATATTTT
CAWSVSSGNTIYF
>TRBJ2-7|-|-|TRBV21-1
TGTGCCAGCAGCAAAGGGGACGAGGGGACTAGCGGGAGTACCTACGAGCAGTACTTC
CASSKGDEGTSGSTYEQYF
>TRBJ2-1|-|-|TRBV4-3
TGCGCCAGCAGCCAAGGGGGCGCAGGGAATGAGCAGTTCTTC
CASSQGGAGNEQFF
>TRBJ2-2|-|TRBD2|TRBV6-5
TGTGCCAGCAGTTACTCCGCGGGAGGGAACACCGGGGAGCTGTTTTTT
CASSYSAGGNTGELFF
>TRBJ2-7|-|TRBD1|TRBV30
TGTGCCTGGAGTGTTCCCACAGGGGGCAGGTACGAGCAGTACTTC
CAWSVPTGGRYEQYF
>TRBJ2-2|-|-|TRBV7-2
TGTGCCAGCAGCTTAGCGGCGGGCTTGGGCACCGGGGAGCTGTTTTTT
CASSLAAGLGTGELFF
>TRBJ2-5|-|TRBD1|TRBV7-6
TGTGCCAGCAGCTTAACCGGGACAGCAGAGACCCAGTACTTC
CASSLTGTAETQYF
>TRBJ1-1|-|-|TRBV5-1
TGCGCCAGCAGCGCAGGACAGACCCTGAACACTGAAGCTTTCTTT
CASSAGQTLNTEAFF